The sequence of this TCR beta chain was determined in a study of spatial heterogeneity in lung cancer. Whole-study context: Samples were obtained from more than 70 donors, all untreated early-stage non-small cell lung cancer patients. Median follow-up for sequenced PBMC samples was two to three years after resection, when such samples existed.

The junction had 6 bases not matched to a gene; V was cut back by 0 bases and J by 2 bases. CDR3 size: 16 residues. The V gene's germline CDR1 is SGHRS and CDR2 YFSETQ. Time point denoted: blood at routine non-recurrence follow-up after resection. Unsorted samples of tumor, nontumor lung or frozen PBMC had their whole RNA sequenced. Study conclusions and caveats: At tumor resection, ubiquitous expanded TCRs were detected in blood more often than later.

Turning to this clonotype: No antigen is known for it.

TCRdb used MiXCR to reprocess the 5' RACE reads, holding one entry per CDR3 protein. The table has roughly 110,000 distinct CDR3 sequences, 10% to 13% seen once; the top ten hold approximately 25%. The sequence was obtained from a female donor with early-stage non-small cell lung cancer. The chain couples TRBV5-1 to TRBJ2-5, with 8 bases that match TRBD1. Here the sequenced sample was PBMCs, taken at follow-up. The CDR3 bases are TGCGCCAGCAGCTTGGGACCAGGGGGCCCTCAAGAGACCCAGTACTTC. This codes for CASSLGPGGPQETQYF.